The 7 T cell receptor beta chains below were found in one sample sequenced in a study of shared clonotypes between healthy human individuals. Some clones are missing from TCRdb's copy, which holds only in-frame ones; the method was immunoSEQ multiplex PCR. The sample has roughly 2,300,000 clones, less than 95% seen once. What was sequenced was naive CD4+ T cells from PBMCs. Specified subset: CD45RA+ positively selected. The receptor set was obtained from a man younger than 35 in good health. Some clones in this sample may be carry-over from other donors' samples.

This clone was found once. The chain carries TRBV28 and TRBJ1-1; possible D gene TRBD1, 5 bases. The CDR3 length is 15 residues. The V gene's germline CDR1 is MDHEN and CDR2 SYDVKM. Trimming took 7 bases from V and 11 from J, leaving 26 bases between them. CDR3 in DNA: TGTGCCAGCACTTCTCTTACGGGGCCGCTGAACGGGGCTTTCTTT. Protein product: CASTSLTGPLNGAFF.

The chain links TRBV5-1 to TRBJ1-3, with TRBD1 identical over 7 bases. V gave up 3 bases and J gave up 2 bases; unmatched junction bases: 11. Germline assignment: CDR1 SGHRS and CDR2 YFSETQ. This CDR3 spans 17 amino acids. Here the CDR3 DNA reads TGCGCCAGCAGCTACGGACAGGCGCGGACGGCTGGAAACACCATATATTTT. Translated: CASSYGQARTAGNTIYF.

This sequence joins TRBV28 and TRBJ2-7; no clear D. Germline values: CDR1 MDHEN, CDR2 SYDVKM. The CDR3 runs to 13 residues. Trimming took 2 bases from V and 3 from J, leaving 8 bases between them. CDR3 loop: CASSLRHNYEQYF. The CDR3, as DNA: TGTGCCAGCAGTTTACGACACAACTACGAGCAGTACTTC.

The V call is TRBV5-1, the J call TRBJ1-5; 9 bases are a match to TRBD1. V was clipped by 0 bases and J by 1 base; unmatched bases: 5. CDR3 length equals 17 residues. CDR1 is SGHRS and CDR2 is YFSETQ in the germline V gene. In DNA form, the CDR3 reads TGCGCCAGCAGCTTGGGCGCGGGACAGGGAAGCAATCAGCCCCAGCATTTT. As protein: CASSLGAGQGSNQPQHF.

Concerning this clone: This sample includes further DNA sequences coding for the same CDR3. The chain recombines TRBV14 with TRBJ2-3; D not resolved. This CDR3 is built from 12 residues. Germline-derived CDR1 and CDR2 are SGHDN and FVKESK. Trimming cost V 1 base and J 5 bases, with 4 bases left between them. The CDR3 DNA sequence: TGTGCCAGCAGCCAAGGGCGAGATACGCAGTATTTT. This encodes CASSQGRDTQYF.

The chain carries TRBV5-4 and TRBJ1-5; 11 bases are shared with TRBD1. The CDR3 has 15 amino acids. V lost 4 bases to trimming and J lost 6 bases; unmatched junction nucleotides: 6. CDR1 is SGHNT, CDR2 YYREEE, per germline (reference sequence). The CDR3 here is CASSQDRGLTQPQHF. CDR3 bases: TGTGCCAGCAGCCAGGACAGGGGGCTGACTCAGCCCCAGCATTTT.

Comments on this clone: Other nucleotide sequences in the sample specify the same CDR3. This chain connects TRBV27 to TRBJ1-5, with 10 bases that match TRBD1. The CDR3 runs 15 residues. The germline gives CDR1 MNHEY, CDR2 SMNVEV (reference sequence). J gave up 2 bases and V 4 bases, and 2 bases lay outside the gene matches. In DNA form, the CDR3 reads TGTGCCAGCAGTTCCGGGACAGGGGGCAATCAGCCCCAGCATTTT. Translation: CASSSGTGGNQPQHF.